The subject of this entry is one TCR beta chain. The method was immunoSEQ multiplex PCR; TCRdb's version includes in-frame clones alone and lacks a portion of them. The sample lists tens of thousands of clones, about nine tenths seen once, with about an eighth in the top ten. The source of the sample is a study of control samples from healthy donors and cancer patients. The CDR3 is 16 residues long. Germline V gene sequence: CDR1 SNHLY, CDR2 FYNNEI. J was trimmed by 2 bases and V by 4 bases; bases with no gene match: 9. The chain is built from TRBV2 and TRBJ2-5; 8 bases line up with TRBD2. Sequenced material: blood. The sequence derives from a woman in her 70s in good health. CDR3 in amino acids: CASSVGLAGPQETQYF. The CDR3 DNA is TGTGCCAGCAGTGTAGGGCTAGCGGGCCCACAAGAGACCCAGTACTTC.